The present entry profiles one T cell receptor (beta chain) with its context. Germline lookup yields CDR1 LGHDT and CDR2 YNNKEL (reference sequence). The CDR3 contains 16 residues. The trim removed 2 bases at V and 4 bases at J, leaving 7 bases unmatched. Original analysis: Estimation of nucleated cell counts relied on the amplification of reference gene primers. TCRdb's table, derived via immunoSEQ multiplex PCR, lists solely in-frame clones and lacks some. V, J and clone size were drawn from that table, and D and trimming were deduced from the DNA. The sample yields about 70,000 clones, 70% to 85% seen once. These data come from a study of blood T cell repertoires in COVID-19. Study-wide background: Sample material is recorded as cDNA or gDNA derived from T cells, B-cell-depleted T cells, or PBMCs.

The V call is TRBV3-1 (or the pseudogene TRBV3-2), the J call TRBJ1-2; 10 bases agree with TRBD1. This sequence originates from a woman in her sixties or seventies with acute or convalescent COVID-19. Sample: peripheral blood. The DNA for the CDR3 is TGTGCCAGCAGCCAAAACTCGGGGACAGGGGTCTATGGCTACACCTTC. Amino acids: CASSQNSGTGVYGYTF.